This TCR beta chain stems from a study of cytomegalovirus exposure and HLA in healthy donors. Regarding the study as a whole: Only CMV serostatus was available as immune exposure information.

About this clone: The antigen remains unidentified.

Germline trimming cut 8 bases from V and 4 bases from J; bases unmatched to any gene: 10. CDR3 length equals 16 residues. Germline V lookup: CDR1 MNHEY, CDR2 SMNVEV (reference sequence). Vbeta (60) and Jbeta (13) primers were used in the PCR. Method: immunoSEQ multiplex PCR; TCRdb's copy keeps in-frame clones and lacks some. Here the sample spans more than 90,000 clones, 55% to 75% being singletons. The chain combines TRBV27 with TRBJ2-3, with 12 bases matching TRBD2. Specimen: PBMCs. The sequence was collected from a man aged 25-45 years in good health and CMV-seropositive. For the CDR3, the DNA is TGTGCCAGCCGTAGCGGCCGACTAGCGGGAGCAGATACGCAGTATTTT. Encoded protein: CASRSGRLAGADTQYF.